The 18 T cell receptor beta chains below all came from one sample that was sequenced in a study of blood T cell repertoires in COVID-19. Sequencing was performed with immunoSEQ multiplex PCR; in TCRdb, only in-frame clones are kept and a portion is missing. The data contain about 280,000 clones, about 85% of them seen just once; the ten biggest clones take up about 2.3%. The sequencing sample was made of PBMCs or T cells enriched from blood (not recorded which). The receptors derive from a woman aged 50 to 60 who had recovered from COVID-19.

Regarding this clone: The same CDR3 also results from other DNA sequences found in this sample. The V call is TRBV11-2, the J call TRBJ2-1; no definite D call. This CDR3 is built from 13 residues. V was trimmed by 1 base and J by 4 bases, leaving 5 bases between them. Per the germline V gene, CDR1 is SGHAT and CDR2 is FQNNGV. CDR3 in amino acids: CASSLGAYNEQFF. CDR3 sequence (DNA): TGTGCCAGCAGCTTAGGGGCTTACAATGAGCAGTTCTTC.

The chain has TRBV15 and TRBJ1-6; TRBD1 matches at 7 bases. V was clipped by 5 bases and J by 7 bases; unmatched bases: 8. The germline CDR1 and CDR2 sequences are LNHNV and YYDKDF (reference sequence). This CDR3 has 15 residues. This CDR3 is CATSVRQGGNSPLHF. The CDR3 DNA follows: TGTGCCACCAGCGTACGACAGGGTGGGAATTCACCCCTCCACTTT.

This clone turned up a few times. In DNA form, the CDR3 reads TGTGCCAGTAGTATCTACGGGAGTAACACTGAAGCTTTCTTT. It encodes CASSIYGSNTEAFF. The V gene is TRBV19, the J gene TRBJ1-1; D is uncertain. Germline CDR1 LNHDA, CDR2 SQIVND (reference sequence). The CDR3 consists of 14 residues. Trimming pared 3 bases from V and 2 bases from J, leaving 10 bases between.

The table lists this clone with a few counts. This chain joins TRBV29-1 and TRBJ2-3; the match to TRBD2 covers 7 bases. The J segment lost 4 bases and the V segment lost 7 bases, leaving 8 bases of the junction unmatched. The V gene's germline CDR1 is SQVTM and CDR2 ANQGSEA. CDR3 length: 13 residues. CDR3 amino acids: CSGYGLEADTQYF. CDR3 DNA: TGCAGCGGCTACGGACTAGAAGCAGATACGCAGTATTTT.

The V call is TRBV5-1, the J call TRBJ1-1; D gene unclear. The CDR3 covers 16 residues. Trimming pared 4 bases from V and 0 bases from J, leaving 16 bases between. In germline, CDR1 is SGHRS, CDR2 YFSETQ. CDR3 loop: CASSHGSSVLNTEAFF. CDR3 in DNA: TGCGCCAGCAGCCATGGTAGTAGCGTTTTGAACACTGAAGCTTTCTTT.

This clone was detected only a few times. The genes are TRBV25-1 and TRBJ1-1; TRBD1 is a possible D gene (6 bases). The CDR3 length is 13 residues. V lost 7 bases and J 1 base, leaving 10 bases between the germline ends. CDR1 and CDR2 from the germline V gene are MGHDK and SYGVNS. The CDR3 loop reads CASIGRGNTEAFF. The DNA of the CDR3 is TGTGCCAGCATCGGCAGGGGGAACACTGAAGCTTTCTTT.

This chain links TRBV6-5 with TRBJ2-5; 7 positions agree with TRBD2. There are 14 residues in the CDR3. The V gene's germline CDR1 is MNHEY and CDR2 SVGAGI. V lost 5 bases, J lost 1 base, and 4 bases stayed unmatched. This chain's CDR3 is CASSRGRGQETQYF. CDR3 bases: TGTGCCAGCAGTCGGGGGAGGGGCCAAGAGACCCAGTACTTC.

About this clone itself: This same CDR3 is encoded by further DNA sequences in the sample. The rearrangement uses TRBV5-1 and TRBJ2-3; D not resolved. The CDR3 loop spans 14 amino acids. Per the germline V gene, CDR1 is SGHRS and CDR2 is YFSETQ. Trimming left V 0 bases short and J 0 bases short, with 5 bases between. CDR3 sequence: CASSLGTSTDTQYF. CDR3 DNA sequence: TGCGCCAGCAGCTTGGGTACTAGCACAGATACGCAGTATTTT.

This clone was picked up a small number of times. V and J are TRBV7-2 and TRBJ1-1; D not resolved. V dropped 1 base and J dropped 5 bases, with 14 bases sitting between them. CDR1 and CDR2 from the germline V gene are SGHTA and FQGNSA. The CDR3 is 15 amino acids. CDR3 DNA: TGTGCCAGCAGCTTAGGAGTGCTGGGGAGTACTGAAGCTTTCTTT. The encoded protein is CASSLGVLGSTEAFF.

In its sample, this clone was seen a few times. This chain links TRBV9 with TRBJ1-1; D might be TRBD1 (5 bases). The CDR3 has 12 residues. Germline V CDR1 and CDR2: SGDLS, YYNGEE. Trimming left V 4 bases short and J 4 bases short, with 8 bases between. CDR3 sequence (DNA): TGTGCCAGCAGCACAGGAGCCACTGAAGCTTTCTTT. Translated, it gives CASSTGATEAFF.

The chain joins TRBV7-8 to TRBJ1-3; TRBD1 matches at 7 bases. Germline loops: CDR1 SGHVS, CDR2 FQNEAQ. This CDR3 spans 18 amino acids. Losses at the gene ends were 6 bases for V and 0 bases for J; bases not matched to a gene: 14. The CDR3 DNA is TGTGCCAGCAGACTCCGGGCCCCGGGACAGTACTCTGGAAACACCATATATTTT. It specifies CASRLRAPGQYSGNTIYF.

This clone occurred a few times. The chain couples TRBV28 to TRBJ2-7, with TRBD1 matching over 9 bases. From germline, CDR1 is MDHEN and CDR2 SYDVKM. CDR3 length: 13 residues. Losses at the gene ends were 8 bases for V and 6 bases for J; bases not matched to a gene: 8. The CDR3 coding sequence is TGTGCCAGCCTCGGGACAGGGCTCTCCGAGCAGTACTTC. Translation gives CASLGTGLSEQYF.

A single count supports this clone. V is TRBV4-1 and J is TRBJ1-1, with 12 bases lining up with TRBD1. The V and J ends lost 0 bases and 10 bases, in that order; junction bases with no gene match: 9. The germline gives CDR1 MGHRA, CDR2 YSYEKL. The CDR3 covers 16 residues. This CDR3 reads CASSQDPGQGAAAAFF. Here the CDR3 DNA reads TGCGCCAGCAGCCAAGATCCGGGACAGGGGGCAGCGGCAGCTTTCTTT.

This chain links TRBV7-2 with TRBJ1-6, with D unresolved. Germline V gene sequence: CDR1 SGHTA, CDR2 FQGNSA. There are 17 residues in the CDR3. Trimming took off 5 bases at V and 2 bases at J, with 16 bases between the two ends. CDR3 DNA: TGTGCCAGCAGCCACGGTCCAATTAACCCCTATAATTCACCCCTCCACTTT. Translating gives CASSHGPINPYNSPLHF. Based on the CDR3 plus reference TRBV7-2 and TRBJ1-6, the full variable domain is GAGVSQSPSNKVTEKGKDVELRCDPISGHTALYWYRQSLGQGLEFLIYFQGNSAPDKSGLPSDRFSAERTGGSVSTLTIQRTQQEDSAVYLCASSHGPINPYNSPLHFGNGTRLTVT.

The CDR3 bases are TGTGCCAGCAGCCAAGATGAAGGCAGGGGCGACACTGAAGCTTTCTTT. Residues: CASSQDEGRGDTEAFF. The V call is TRBV4-2, the J call TRBJ1-1; a possible D gene is TRBD1 (6 bases). Per germline, CDR1 LGHNA and CDR2 YNFKEQ. CDR3 length equals 16 residues. V was trimmed by 0 bases and J by 3 bases, leaving 14 bases between them.

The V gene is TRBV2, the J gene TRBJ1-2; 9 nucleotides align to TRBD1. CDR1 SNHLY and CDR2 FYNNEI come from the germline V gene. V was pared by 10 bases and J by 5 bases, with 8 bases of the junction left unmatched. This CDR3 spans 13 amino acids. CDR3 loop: CAKRDRVIYGYTF. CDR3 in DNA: TGTGCCAAAAGGGACAGGGTGATTTATGGCTACACCTTC.

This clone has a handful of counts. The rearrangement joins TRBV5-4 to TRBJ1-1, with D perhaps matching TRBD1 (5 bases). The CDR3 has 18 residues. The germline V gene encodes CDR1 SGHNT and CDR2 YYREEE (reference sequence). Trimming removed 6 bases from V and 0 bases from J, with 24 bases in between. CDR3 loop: CASNPNRASRGMNTEAFF. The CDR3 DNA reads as TGTGCCAGCAACCCCAACCGTGCCAGTAGGGGCATGAACACTGAAGCTTTCTTT.

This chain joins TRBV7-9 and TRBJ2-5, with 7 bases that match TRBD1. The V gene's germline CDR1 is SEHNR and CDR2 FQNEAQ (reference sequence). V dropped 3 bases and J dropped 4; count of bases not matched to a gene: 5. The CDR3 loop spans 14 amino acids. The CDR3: CASSFFAGGETQYF. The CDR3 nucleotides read TGTGCCAGCAGCTTTTTTGCAGGGGGAGAGACCCAGTACTTC.